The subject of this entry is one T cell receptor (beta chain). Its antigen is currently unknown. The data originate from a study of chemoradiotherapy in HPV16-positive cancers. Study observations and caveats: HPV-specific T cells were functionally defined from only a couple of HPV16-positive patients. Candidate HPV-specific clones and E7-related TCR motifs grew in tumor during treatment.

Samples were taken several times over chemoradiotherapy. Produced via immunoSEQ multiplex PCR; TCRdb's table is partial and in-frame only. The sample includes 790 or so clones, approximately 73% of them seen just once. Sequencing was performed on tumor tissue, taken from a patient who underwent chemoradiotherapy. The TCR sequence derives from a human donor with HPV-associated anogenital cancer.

In DNA form, the CDR3 reads TGCAGCGTCGGGCCAGCCCCCTATGGCTACACCTTC. Translating it yields CSVGPAPYGYTF. The rearrangement links TRBV29-1 to TRBJ1-2, with D uncertain. This CDR3 is 12 amino acids long. Trimming left V 6 bases short and J 4 bases short, with 12 bases between. Looked up from germline, CDR1 is SQVTM and CDR2 is ANQGSEA.